The subject of this entry is one T cell receptor beta chain. As yet, its antigen is unknown. Trimming shortened V by 7 bases and J by 2 bases, and 15 bases separated the two germline ends. CDR1 is MNHNS, CDR2 SASEGT, per germline. The CDR3 is made up of 14 amino acids. Sequencing was designed to attain a depth spanning 1 in 200,000 to 1 in 1 million T cells. Clones were sequenced by immunoSEQ multiplex PCR, and TCRdb holds only the in-frame ones, with some missing. The sample holds around 140,000 clones, around 77% seen once. The data belong to a study of cytotoxic CD8 clonotypes in ibrutinib-treated CLL. Turning to the study itself: There were, on average, around 260,000 productive templates and 80,000 to 100,000 productive rearrangements per sample. Broader study findings: Clonotypes that were public were uncommon, and they contracted or stayed stable on treatment.

This chain links TRBV6-1 with TRBJ2-7; a weak D match, TRBD2 (7 bases). Specimen: PBMCs, collected after 12 months of ibrutinib treatment. The sequence was collected from a human donor with chronic lymphocytic leukemia. DNA of the CDR3: TGTGCCAGCACAAGGGGGGGCAAAGCCTACGAGCAGTACTTC. Translated, it gives CASTRGGKAYEQYF.